The T cell receptor (beta chain) described here comes from a study of identical twins. Study findings and constraints: An excess of low generation probability was shown by twin-shared out-of-frame alpha sequences. Cord blood beta clonotypes that were abundant carried fewer insertions, and memory repertoires showed no such trend.

Germline CDR1 reads MNHEY; CDR2 reads SVGEGT. This CDR3 is 15 amino acids long. A template switching step contributed a universal primer site, while unique molecular identifiers were present in the cDNA. Using its own MiXCR run on the 5' RACE reads, TCRdb lists one record per CDR3 protein. Here the sample spans 1.5 million to 2 million distinct CDR3 sequences, under 35% being singletons. There were only healthy Caucasians among the donors. Concerning this clonotype itself: Its antigen is unknown. At one end, the junction sequence differs from germline, possibly due to a read error.

This sequence was found in a newborn girl in good health. This chain connects TRBV6-2 or TRBV6-3 to TRBJ1-1; D unclear. Source material: cord blood. The CDR3 DNA follows: TGTGCCAGCATTCGAATCGGGTTACTGAACACTGAGGCTTTCTTT. Protein product: CASIRIGLLNTEAFF.